Below are 18 T cell receptor beta chains sequenced from a single sample in a study of cytomegalovirus exposure and HLA in healthy donors. The PCR had 60 Vbeta and 13 Jbeta primers. Generated by immunoSEQ multiplex PCR, the TCRdb table keeps only in-frame clones and is missing some. The data contain roughly 150,000 clones, roughly three quarters of them singletons. The source material was PBMCs. These receptors were taken from a woman in her 40s in good health and CMV-seropositive.

The chain uses TRBV19 and TRBJ1-1; D call uncertain. Germline V lookup: CDR1 LNHDA, CDR2 SQIVND (reference sequence). Trimming left V 7 bases short and J 3 bases short, with 15 bases between. The CDR3 extends over 14 amino acids. CDR3 in DNA: TGTGCCAGTATCCCGACTCGAGGAGACACTGAAGCTTTCTTT. Translating it yields CASIPTRGDTEAFF. Looking up the rest from reference TRBV19 and TRBJ1-1 gives the full variable domain: DGGITQSPKYLFRKEGQNVTLSCEQNLNHDAMYWYRQDPGQGLRLIYYSQIVNDFQKGDIAEGYSVSREKKESFPLTVTSAQKNPTAFYLCASIPTRGDTEAFFGQGTRLTVV.

The chain recombines TRBV5-4 with TRBJ1-6; 9 positions agree with TRBD1. Germline CDR1 and CDR2: SGHNT and YYREEE (reference sequence). J was trimmed by 8 bases and V by 3 bases; bases with no gene match: 12. CDR3 length equals 17 residues. DNA of the CDR3: TGTGCCAGCAGCTCCGCTCCGGGACAGGGTGCCCATTCACCCCTCCACTTT. The encoded protein is CASSSAPGQGAHSPLHF.

The CDR3 DNA follows: TGTGCCAGCAGTTTATCCGCAGGGGCCAATTTCGGAAACACCATATATTTT. Translation: CASSLSAGANFGNTIYF. The chain couples TRBV28 to TRBJ1-3, with D possibly matching TRBD1 (6 bases). V gave up 1 base and J gave up 4 bases, with 17 bases separating them. The germline CDR1 and CDR2 sequences are MDHEN and SYDVKM. This CDR3 has 17 residues.

The rearrangement uses TRBV19 and TRBJ1-2, with D perhaps TRBD1 (6 bases). This CDR3 has 16 amino acids. V was shortened by 5 bases and J by 8 bases, with 24 bases between the two germline ends. Germline assignment: CDR1 LNHDA and CDR2 SQIVND (reference sequence). The CDR3 spells CASSAWTRDTERGYTF. In DNA form, the CDR3 reads TGTGCCAGTAGTGCCTGGACCCGGGACACCGAACGAGGCTACACCTTC.

This chain connects TRBV7-9 to TRBJ2-7, with D maybe TRBD2 (7 bases). Trimming left V 5 bases short and J 2 bases short, with 10 bases between. The germline gives CDR1 SEHNR, CDR2 FQNEAQ (reference sequence). This CDR3 is 13 amino acids long. CDR3 nucleotide sequence: TGTGCCAGCAGCCACGGGGGGCCCTACGAGCAGTACTTC. It codes for CASSHGGPYEQYF.

The gene calls are TRBV18 and TRBJ2-3; 7 bases fit TRBD2. Trimming at V came to 4 bases and at J to 0 bases, leaving 1 base not matched to a gene. In germline, CDR1 is KGHSH, CDR2 LQKENI. This CDR3 spans 14 amino acids. The CDR3 DNA follows: TGTGCCAGCTCACTGGGGGGGAGCACAGATACGCAGTATTTT. Residues: CASSLGGSTDTQYF.

The sample holds a few counts of this clone. The junction shows a germline mismatch at one end, possibly a read error. The CDR3 loop is CASSLPISGANGLTF. CDR3 nucleotide sequence: TGTGCCAGCAGTTTACCCATCTCTGGGGCCAACGGCCTGACTTTC. This chain joins TRBV28 and TRBJ2-6; D possibly corresponds to TRBD1 (5 bases). Germline values: CDR1 MDHEN, CDR2 SYDVKM. This CDR3 spans 15 amino acids.

This chain uses TRBV4-1 with TRBJ2-1, with TRBD2 matching 9 bases. CDR1 and CDR2 (germline): MGHRA, YSYEKL. The trim removed 4 bases at V and 6 bases at J, leaving 13 bases unmatched. This CDR3 region has 17 residues. CDR3 region: CASSPSLGRRGGNEQFF. DNA of the CDR3: TGCGCCAGCAGCCCGTCGCTAGGCAGGCGGGGGGGCAATGAGCAGTTCTTC.

The rearrangement uses TRBV6-5 and TRBJ1-5; D gene ambiguous. The germline V and J ends were trimmed by 5 bases and 8 bases, with 7 bases remaining between them. The germline V gene encodes CDR1 MNHEY and CDR2 SVGAGI. The CDR3 contains 11 residues. Written as DNA, the CDR3 is TGTGCCAGCAGTGAAGCGGAGCCCCAGCATTTT. It translates to CASSEAEPQHF.

CDR3 sequence: CASSLERGGAYEQFF. The CDR3 DNA is TGTGCCAGCAGCTTAGAACGCGGGGGGGCCTATGAGCAGTTCTTC. The genes are TRBV11-2 and TRBJ2-1; 9 nucleotides agree with TRBD2. CDR1 and CDR2 from the germline V gene are SGHAT and FQNNGV. This CDR3 has 15 amino acids. The J segment lost 8 bases and the V segment lost 0 bases, leaving 5 bases of the junction unmatched.

V usage is TRBV11-2 and J usage is TRBJ1-4; no clear D gene. Per germline, CDR1 SGHAT and CDR2 FQNNGV. Trimming stripped 1 base from V and 5 bases from J, with 17 bases between. CDR3 size: 17 residues. The chain's CDR3 is CASSLVVFGGANEKLFF. CDR3 sequence (DNA): TGTGCCAGCAGCTTAGTAGTGTTCGGCGGAGCAAATGAAAAACTGTTTTTT. Based on the CDR3 plus reference TRBV11-2 and TRBJ1-4, the full variable domain is EAGVAQSPRYKIIEKRQSVAFWCNPISGHATLYWYQQILGQGPKLLIQFQNNGVVDDSQLPKDRFSAERLKGVDSTLKIQPAKLEDSAVYLCASSLVVFGGANEKLFFGSGTQLSVL.

The chain combines TRBV11-2 with TRBJ1-1; D gene ambiguous. Per germline, CDR1 SGHAT and CDR2 FQNNGV. V lost 5 bases and J 5 bases, leaving 6 bases between the germline ends. The CDR3 spans 11 residues. CDR3 bases: TGTGCCAGCAGCAGGGAGACTGAAGCTTTCTTT. Protein: CASSRETEAFF. The full variable domain, rest sourced from reference TRBV11-2 and TRBJ1-1, is EAGVAQSPRYKIIEKRQSVAFWCNPISGHATLYWYQQILGQGPKLLIQFQNNGVVDDSQLPKDRFSAERLKGVDSTLKIQPAKLEDSAVYLCASSRETEAFFGQGTRLTVV.

The chain links TRBV7-9 to TRBJ1-1; D is perhaps TRBD1 (5 bases). V gave up 1 base and J gave up 8 bases, with 14 bases separating them. Germline V gives CDR1 SEHNR, CDR2 FQNEAQ (reference sequence). The CDR3 length is 14 residues. DNA for the CDR3: TGTGCCAGCAGCTTAGGGGGAGGACACAAGGAAGCTTTCTTT. This sequence encodes CASSLGGGHKEAFF.

The chain joins TRBV2 to TRBJ2-7, with TRBD2 matching 12 bases. Trimming at V came to 6 bases and at J to 3 bases, leaving 6 bases not matched to a gene. Germline V gene lookup returns CDR1 SNHLY and CDR2 FYNNEI. The length of the CDR3 is 15 residues. CDR3 residues: CASRNWTSGVYEQYF. CDR3 coding DNA: TGTGCCAGCAGAAACTGGACTAGCGGGGTCTACGAGCAGTACTTC.

This clone was detected a few times. The gene calls are TRBV28 and TRBJ1-4; 9 bases are a match to TRBD1. V lost 5 bases and J lost 7; bases outside the gene matches: 11. This CDR3 has 16 amino acids. Germline V gene lookup returns CDR1 MDHEN and CDR2 SYDVKM. As DNA, the CDR3 is TGTGCCAGCAGTACCCGGGACAGGGTCGTTGGTGAAAAACTGTTTTTT. This gives the protein CASSTRDRVVGEKLFF.

The chain uses TRBV6-5 and TRBJ1-2, with D unclear. Germline V gives CDR1 MNHEY, CDR2 SVGAGI. V lost 6 bases, J lost 4 bases, and 9 bases lay in between. The CDR3 covers 12 residues. CDR3 region: CASRVDSYGYTF. In DNA form, the CDR3 reads TGTGCCAGCAGGGTAGATTCCTATGGCTACACCTTC.

The chain has TRBV6-6 and TRBJ1-1, with D unresolved. CDR3 length: 14 amino acids. CDR1 is MNHNY and CDR2 is SVGAGI in the germline V gene (reference sequence). Trimming took off 0 bases at V and 4 bases at J, with 9 bases between the two ends. The CDR3 DNA reads as TGTGCCAGCAGTTACTCGGCTGTAATCACTGAAGCTTTCTTT. Its protein is CASSYSAVITEAFF.

The chain links TRBV30 to TRBJ1-1; D not resolved. This CDR3 region has 12 residues. Germline V gives CDR1 GTSNPN, CDR2 SVGIG (reference sequence). V shed 0 bases and J shed 4 bases, with 6 bases lying between them. The CDR3 DNA reads TGTGCCTGGAGTGTACGGGTCACTGAAGCTTTCTTT. It specifies CAWSVRVTEAFF.